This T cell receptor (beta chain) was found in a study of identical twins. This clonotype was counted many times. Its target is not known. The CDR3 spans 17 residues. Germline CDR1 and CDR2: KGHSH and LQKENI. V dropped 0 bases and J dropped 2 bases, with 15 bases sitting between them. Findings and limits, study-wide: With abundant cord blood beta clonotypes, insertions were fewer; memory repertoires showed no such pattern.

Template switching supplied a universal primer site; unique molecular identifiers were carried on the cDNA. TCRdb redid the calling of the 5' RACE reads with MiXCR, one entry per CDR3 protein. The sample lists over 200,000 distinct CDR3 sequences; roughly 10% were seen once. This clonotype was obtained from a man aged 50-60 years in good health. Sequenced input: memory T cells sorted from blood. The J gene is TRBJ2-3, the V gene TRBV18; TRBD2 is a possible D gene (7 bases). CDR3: CASSPPPRGGYTDTQYF. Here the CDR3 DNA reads TGTGCCAGCTCACCACCGCCCCGCGGGGGCTACACAGATACGCAGTATTTT.